This paragraph covers one T cell receptor (beta chain) sequence. The antigen remains unidentified. Generated by immunoSEQ multiplex PCR, the TCRdb table keeps only in-frame clones and is missing some. This repertoire shows approximately 1,000,000 clones, approximately 78% found once; its top ten account for around 0.47%. The data originate from a study of shared clonotypes between healthy human individuals. Study-wide findings and caveats: Among donors, sharing of clonotypes was expected to be affected by sequencing depth. Shared across a few donors were roughly 5.3% of the naive CD4 clonotypes.

HIV-negative, healthy adults without recent acute infections or vaccinations were the donors. This CDR3 has 15 amino acids. The germline V and J ends were trimmed by 4 bases and 4 bases, with 16 bases remaining between them. Germline V gene data show CDR1 as LNHDA and CDR2 as SQIVND (reference sequence). The specimen was memory CD4+ T cells from PBMCs. Subset meaning: CD45RA-negative fraction. The receptor comes from a man between 18 and 35 years old in good health. Some clones in this sample may be carry-over from other donors' samples. The chain carries TRBV19 and TRBJ1-2; D is possibly TRBD1 (6 bases). The CDR3 bases are TGTGCCAGTAGTAGGGGGGCAGGGCGGTCCTATGGCTACACCTTC. Protein sequence: CASSRGAGRSYGYTF.